The clone carrying this T cell receptor (beta chain) appeared a few times. Its target is unknown. Germline assignment: CDR1 MDHEN and CDR2 SYDVKM. V lost 3 bases to trimming and J lost 3 bases, with 5 bases between them. The CDR3 length is 13 residues. The study reverse transcribed the entire isolated RNA, so it sequenced expressed TCRB transcripts. Assay: immunoSEQ multiplex PCR; the TCRdb copy retains only in-frame clones and omits some. The table includes about 150,000 clones, around a tenth detected once. The record originates from a study of beta chain features in type 1 diabetes. Across the whole study: Analysis included around 100 million sorted cells drawn from all samples. The study's findings and limits: Across patients, naive, central memory and Treg TCRB repertoires exhibited apparently greater similarity than was observed across healthy donors. Patients with Type 1 diabetes showed moderately but significantly shorter TCRB CDR3s in all four CD4+ subsets.

V is TRBV28 and J is TRBJ1-4; a possible D gene is TRBD1 (5 bases). The TCR originated in a man aged 25-40 years with type 1 diabetes. The specimen was central memory CD4+ T cells from blood. The CDR3 loop reads CASSLTANEKLFF. CDR3 bases: TGTGCCAGCAGTTTGACAGCTAATGAAAAACTGTTTTTT.